These T cell receptor beta chains were read from a single sample in a study of OX40 agonist ivuxolimab in advanced cancers. The repertoire was sequenced with immunoSEQ multiplex PCR; TCRdb's copy has only in-frame clones and lacks some. The table shows 55,000 to 70,000 clones, with about 83% occurring only once. Source: CD4+ or CD8+ T cells sorted from blood, taken in a trial of the OX40 agonist ivuxolimab. These receptors came from an adult with an advanced solid tumor such as melanoma, head and neck, liver or kidney cancer. The CDR3 runs from the conserved cysteine through the conserved F or W. Each record gives: J gene, V gene, clone size, D gene, CDR3 protein, CDR3 DNA. The D gene is left open where the match is weak. Not every row has a clone size; where given, it reads once, few, many or a size class.

J gene: TRBJ2-1
V gene: TRBV9
clone size: NA
D gene: TRBD2
CDR3 protein: CASSSQAGGVQSEQFF
CDR3 DNA: TGTGCCAGCAGCTCACAAGCGGGGGGTGTACAAAGTGAGCAGTTCTTC

J gene: TRBJ2-7
V gene: TRBV30
clone size: NA
D gene: NA
CDR3 protein: CAWSVGQYEQYF
CDR3 DNA: TGTGCCTGGAGTGTGGGGCAGTACGAGCAGTACTTC

J gene: TRBJ1-1
V gene: TRBV5-6
clone size: NA
D gene: NA
CDR3 protein: CASSSTWAVGAFF
CDR3 DNA: TGTGCCAGCAGCTCAACTTGGGCGGTTGGAGCTTTCTTT

J gene: TRBJ1-5
V gene: TRBV4-1
clone size: NA
D gene: TRBD1
CDR3 protein: CASSPRDRGVYQPQHF
CDR3 DNA: TGCGCCAGCAGCCCCCGGGACAGGGGAGTGTATCAGCCCCAGCATTTT

J gene: TRBJ2-5
V gene: TRBV30
clone size: NA
D gene: TRBD2
CDR3 protein: CAWSRGGVETQYF
CDR3 DNA: TGTGCCTGGAGTCGGGGGGGGGTAGAGACCCAGTACTTC

J gene: TRBJ1-1
V gene: TRBV11-2
clone size: once
D gene: NA
CDR3 protein: CASSLHDGDTEAFF
CDR3 DNA: TGTGCCAGCAGCCTGCATGACGGGGATACTGAAGCTTTCTTT

J gene: TRBJ1-2
V gene: TRBV9
clone size: few
D gene: NA
CDR3 protein: CASSPNPGGNYGYTF
CDR3 DNA: TGTGCCAGCAGCCCCAATCCGGGGGGCAACTATGGCTACACCTTC

J gene: TRBJ1-4
V gene: TRBV30
clone size: NA
D gene: NA
CDR3 protein: CAWSSSNEKLFF
CDR3 DNA: TGTGCCTGGAGTTCTAGTAATGAAAAACTGTTTTTT

J gene: TRBJ2-7
V gene: TRBV5-4
clone size: NA
D gene: TRBD1
CDR3 protein: CASSLGGQGSYEQYF
CDR3 DNA: TGTGCCAGCAGCTTGGGGGGACAGGGTTCCTACGAGCAGTACTTC

J gene: TRBJ1-5
V gene: TRBV7-8
clone size: NA
D gene: NA
CDR3 protein: CASSPNRNSNQPQHF
CDR3 DNA: TGTGCCAGCAGCCCTAACAGGAATAGCAATCAGCCCCAGCATTTT

J gene: TRBJ2-3
V gene: TRBV11-3
clone size: NA
D gene: NA
CDR3 protein: CASSSRRTADTQYF
CDR3 DNA: TGTGCCAGCAGCTCCCGAAGGACAGCAGATACGCAGTATTTT

J gene: TRBJ1-6
V gene: TRBV12-5
clone size: NA
D gene: TRBD1
CDR3 protein: CASSRRTGDNSPLHF
CDR3 DNA: TGTGCTAGCAGCCGGCGGACAGGGGATAATTCACCCCTCCACTTT

J gene: TRBJ2-3
V gene: TRBV27
clone size: NA
D gene: TRBD2
CDR3 protein: CASSLYSGGTDTQYF
CDR3 DNA: TGTGCCAGCAGTTTATACAGCGGGGGCACAGATACGCAGTATTTT

J gene: TRBJ2-1
V gene: TRBV10-3
clone size: NA
D gene: TRBD2
CDR3 protein: CAISGGGSSGGTNEQFF
CDR3 DNA: TGTGCCATCAGTGGAGGGGGCTCTAGCGGGGGAACAAATGAGCAGTTCTTC

J gene: TRBJ1-1
V gene: TRBV10-3
clone size: NA
D gene: NA
CDR3 protein: CAIGPTTAVAFF
CDR3 DNA: TGTGCCATCGGTCCAACAACGGCCGTAGCTTTCTTT

J gene: TRBJ2-1
V gene: TRBV9
clone size: NA
D gene: NA
CDR3 protein: CASSGNSGTPGMGQFF
CDR3 DNA: TGTGCCAGCAGCGGGAACTCCGGGACCCCGGGAATGGGGCAGTTCTTC

J gene: TRBJ2-1
V gene: TRBV7-9
clone size: NA
D gene: NA
CDR3 protein: CAGTSSSLFNEQFF
CDR3 DNA: TGTGCCGGCACCTCCTCAAGTCTATTCAATGAGCAGTTCTTC

J gene: TRBJ2-7
V gene: TRBV30
clone size: NA
D gene: NA
CDR3 protein: CAWSVSGLGVVEQYF
CDR3 DNA: TGTGCCTGGAGTGTATCAGGACTGGGGGTGGTCGAGCAGTACTTC

J gene: TRBJ1-1
V gene: TRBV10-1
clone size: NA
D gene: NA
CDR3 protein: CASSDNGPPLRPRVTGGTEAFF
CDR3 DNA: TGCGCCAGCAGTGATAACGGACCACCACTGAGGCCGCGTGTCACGGGCGGCACTGAAGCTTTCTTT

J gene: TRBJ2-2
V gene: TRBV7-2
clone size: NA
D gene: NA
CDR3 protein: CASSLDGARNGELFF
CDR3 DNA: TGTGCCAGCAGCTTAGACGGGGCGCGGAACGGGGAGCTGTTTTTT

J gene: TRBJ2-7
V gene: TRBV28
clone size: once
D gene: TRBD2
CDR3 protein: CASSLGGLTYEQYF
CDR3 DNA: TGTGCCAGCAGTTTAGGGGGACTAACCTACGAGCAGTACTTC

J gene: TRBJ1-6
V gene: TRBV25-1
clone size: NA
D gene: TRBD1
CDR3 protein: CASSESRRQGILSPLHF
CDR3 DNA: TGTGCCAGCAGTGAATCCAGAAGACAGGGAATACTTTCACCCCTCCACTTT

J gene: TRBJ2-5
V gene: TRBV2
clone size: once
D gene: NA
CDR3 protein: CASRTQETQYF
CDR3 DNA: TGTGCCAGCAGGACTCAAGAGACCCAGTACTTC

J gene: TRBJ1-1
V gene: TRBV10-1
clone size: NA
D gene: NA
CDR3 protein: CASRDNMNTEAFF
CDR3 DNA: TGCGCCAGCCGGGACAACATGAACACTGAAGCTTTCTTT

J gene: TRBJ1-2
V gene: TRBV5-1
clone size: NA
D gene: TRBD1
CDR3 protein: CASSYEGQPRLTPIYGYTF
CDR3 DNA: TGCGCCAGCAGCTATGAGGGACAGCCTAGACTCACGCCCATCTATGGCTACACCTTC

J gene: TRBJ1-3
V gene: TRBV2
clone size: NA
D gene: NA
CDR3 protein: CASSVQGNTIYF
CDR3 DNA: TGTGCCAGCAGTGTGCAGGGAAACACCATATATTTT

J gene: TRBJ1-4
V gene: TRBV9
clone size: few
D gene: TRBD1
CDR3 protein: CASSVRTGGGEKLFF
CDR3 DNA: TGTGCCAGCAGCGTCCGGACAGGGGGTGGTGAAAAACTGTTTTTT

J gene: TRBJ1-1
V gene: TRBV29-1
clone size: few
D gene: NA
CDR3 protein: CSGGDTEAFF
CDR3 DNA: TGCAGCGGGGGGGACACTGAAGCTTTCTTT

J gene: TRBJ2-5
V gene: TRBV7-2
clone size: NA
D gene: NA
CDR3 protein: CASSLALKGGGQETQYF
CDR3 DNA: TGTGCCAGCAGCTTAGCGCTAAAGGGTGGCGGGCAAGAGACCCAGTACTTC

J gene: TRBJ2-7
V gene: TRBV30
clone size: once
D gene: TRBD2
CDR3 protein: CAWSRTTSGGAGEQYF
CDR3 DNA: TGTGCCTGGAGTCGAACGACTAGCGGGGGGGCCGGCGAGCAGTACTTC

J gene: TRBJ1-4
V gene: TRBV7-8
clone size: NA
D gene: TRBD1
CDR3 protein: CASSLVYGTGDKEEKLFF
CDR3 DNA: TGTGCCAGCAGCTTAGTCTACGGGACAGGGGATAAGGAAGAAAAACTGTTTTTT

J gene: TRBJ1-1
V gene: TRBV18
clone size: once
D gene: TRBD1
CDR3 protein: CASSPTGTGGTEAFF
CDR3 DNA: TGTGCCAGCTCACCGACCGGGACAGGGGGCACTGAAGCTTTCTTT

J gene: TRBJ1-2
V gene: TRBV7-9
clone size: NA
D gene: NA
CDR3 protein: CASSLGTGFFGYTF
CDR3 DNA: TGTGCCAGCAGCTTAGGCACAGGGTTTTTCGGCTACACCTTC

J gene: TRBJ2-5
V gene: TRBV6-1
clone size: NA
D gene: NA
CDR3 protein: CASSGRRDGGLSTGTQYF
CDR3 DNA: TGTGCCAGCAGTGGGCGGCGTGACGGGGGGCTCTCCACGGGGACCCAGTACTTC

J gene: TRBJ2-2
V gene: TRBV5-8
clone size: NA
D gene: TRBD1
CDR3 protein: CASSPDRGQYTGELFF
CDR3 DNA: TGTGCCAGCAGCCCTGACAGGGGGCAATACACCGGGGAGCTGTTTTTT